Following are 20 T cell receptor beta chains from one sample sequenced in a study of T cells after posttransplantation cyclophosphamide. A marrow graft followed busulfan-fludarabine conditioning, with cyclophosphamide on days +3 and +4. Data came from immunoSEQ multiplex PCR; TCRdb stores just in-frame clones and leaves some out. This sample comprises 5,500 to 7,500 clones, none seen once only. Specimen: PBMCs, collected after allogeneic stem cell transplant with posttransplant cyclophosphamide. These receptors were obtained from a male patient aged 50 to 59 who received an allogeneic stem cell transplant from an unrelated donor, was CMV-positive, and had acute GVHD only. Some T cells may trace back to the graft donor.

This clone was found many times. CDR3 residues: CASSLSRAMNTEAFF. The DNA for the CDR3 is TGTGCCAGCAGCTTATCGAGGGCTATGAACACTGAAGCTTTCTTT. The rearrangement uses TRBV7-8 and TRBJ1-1; D is unclear. Germline assignment: CDR1 SGHVS and CDR2 FQNEAQ. This CDR3 contains 15 residues. The ends were cut back, 2 bases at V and 0 bases at J, with 10 bases in the middle.

At least ten counts were recorded for this clone. The chain is built from TRBV6-1 and TRBJ2-2, with a weak D call TRBD2 (6 bases). Germline loops: CDR1 MNHNS, CDR2 SASEGT. The CDR3 is 13 residues long. With 7 bases removed from V and 7 bases from J, the gap between germline ends came to 13 bases. CDR3 sequence: CASTSGEVGELFF. CDR3 sequence (DNA): TGTGCCAGCACGTCGGGAGAGGTCGGGGAGCTGTTTTTT.

This clone was counted a few times. This chain connects TRBV2 to TRBJ2-5; 7 bases are shared with TRBD2. Germline CDR1 and CDR2: SNHLY and FYNNEI. V lost 5 bases, J lost 1 base, and 10 bases stayed unmatched. This CDR3 has 16 amino acids. The chain's CDR3 is CASSSFSGLVQETQYF. CDR3 nucleotide sequence: TGTGCCAGCAGTTCCTTTTCCGGACTAGTCCAAGAGACCCAGTACTTC.

This clone was seen at least ten times. This rearrangement joins TRBV4-3 to TRBJ1-1, with 7 nucleotides matching TRBD1. Germline V gives CDR1 LGHNA, CDR2 YSLEER. The V gene end was trimmed by 3 bases and the J gene end by 11 bases; junction bases not matched to a gene: 6. The CDR3 is 12 amino acids. The CDR3 DNA reads as TGCGCCAGCAGCCAGGGGGACAGAAAGGCTTTCTTT. It yields the protein CASSQGDRKAFF.

There are many counts of this clone. CDR3 sequence (DNA): TGTGCCAGCAGTGGGCGGGGCAGCGCTAATGAAAAACTGTTTTTT. It translates to CASSGRGSANEKLFF. The V and J genes are TRBV2 and TRBJ1-4, with D perhaps matching TRBD1 (5 bases). CDR3 length: 15 amino acids. Between the trimmed V and J ends, which lost 4 bases and 3 bases, there was a span of 12 bases. CDR1 is SNHLY, CDR2 FYNNEI, per germline.

This clone was recorded at least ten times. This chain uses TRBV7-2 with TRBJ2-5, with 8 nucleotides matching TRBD2. The CDR3 extends over 14 amino acids. Germline V gene data show CDR1 as SGHTA and CDR2 as FQGNSA. V shed 3 bases and J 4 bases; nucleotides not matched to a gene: 4. The CDR3 nucleotides read TGTGCCAGCAGCTTCCGGGGGGGAGGAGAGACCCAGTACTTC. Protein sequence: CASSFRGGGETQYF.

This clone was observed a few times. This CDR3 is CASSPSTPGTNYGYTF. CDR3 DNA sequence: TGTGCCAGCTCACCAAGCACGCCAGGGACTAACTATGGCTACACCTTC. The rearrangement links TRBV18 to TRBJ1-2; the D gene is possibly TRBD1 (5 bases). V was trimmed by 2 bases and J by 0 bases, leaving 13 bases between them. CDR3 length: 16 amino acids. Looked up from germline, CDR1 is KGHSH and CDR2 is LQKENI.

The chain combines TRBV23-1 with TRBJ1-5; TRBD1 might be the D (5 bases). TRBV23-1 is flagged as an ORF with uncertain function. The CDR3 length is 19 residues. Trimming shortened V by 0 bases and J by 1 base, and 19 bases separated the two germline ends. CDR3 protein: CASSQSLGRRLTSNQPQHF. DNA for the CDR3: TGCGCCAGCAGTCAATCGTTGGGGCGTAGGCTTACAAGCAATCAGCCCCAGCATTTT.

The chain employs TRBV15 and TRBJ2-7; D may be TRBD1 (6 bases). The CDR3 runs to 14 residues. Germline V gives CDR1 LNHNV, CDR2 YYDKDF (reference sequence). The germline V and J ends were trimmed by 1 base and 6 bases, with 13 bases remaining between them. The CDR3 is CATSRAGVDGEQYF. CDR3 bases: TGTGCCACCAGCAGAGCAGGGGTTGATGGCGAGCAGTACTTC.

The chain is built from TRBV9 and TRBJ2-2; 8 bases agree with TRBD1. There are 16 residues in the CDR3. V shed 2 bases and J 1 base; nucleotides not matched to a gene: 4. Germline CDR1 SGDLS, CDR2 YYNGEE. The CDR3 sequence: CASSVNGQGNTGELFF. The DNA of the CDR3 is TGTGCCAGCAGCGTTAACGGACAGGGGAACACCGGGGAGCTGTTTTTT.

This clone was counted at least ten times. The chain carries TRBV7-3 and TRBJ2-5; D uncertain. CDR1 is SGHTA, CDR2 FQGTGA, per germline. V was pared by 5 bases and J by 3 bases, with 10 bases between. This CDR3 spans 13 amino acids. CDR3 nucleotide sequence: TGTGCCAGCAGCGCTGGGCGTGAAGAGACCCAGTACTTC. Its translation: CASSAGREETQYF.

This clone was found many times. The chain has TRBV15 and TRBJ1-5; 7 positions agree with TRBD1. Germline V gene lookup returns CDR1 LNHNV and CDR2 YYDKDF (reference sequence). This CDR3 has 14 amino acids. V gave up 5 bases and J gave up 6 bases; unmatched junction bases: 7. This CDR3 reads CATSLDRASQPQHF. DNA of the CDR3: TGTGCCACCAGCCTAGACAGGGCGAGTCAGCCCCAGCATTTT.

This clone is medium-sized. The rearrangement uses TRBV28 and TRBJ2-2, with D tentatively TRBD2 (6 bases). V lost 5 bases, J lost 7 bases, and 14 bases lay in between. Per the germline V gene, CDR1 is MDHEN and CDR2 is SYDVKM. This CDR3 has 14 residues. DNA for the CDR3: TGTGCCAGCAGTCCAGTGGGGGACTTCGGGGAGCTGTTTTTT. Its translation: CASSPVGDFGELFF.

Worth noting for this clone: The likely explanation is a read error, given a far larger clone one base away. The chain couples TRBV10-2 to TRBJ2-7, with D perhaps TRBD2 (6 bases). The length of the CDR3 is 15 residues. Germline CDR1 WSHSY, CDR2 SAAADI. Here the CDR3 reads CASNELAFWFYEQYF. CDR3 coding DNA: TGCGCCAGCAATGAGCTAGCGTTCTGGTTTTACGAGCAGTACTTC.

This clone was recorded at least ten times. The J gene is TRBJ2-1, the V gene TRBV7-3; 9 bases match TRBD2. Germline V gives CDR1 SGHTA, CDR2 FQGTGA. CDR3 length: 14 amino acids. The V segment lost 5 bases and the J segment 10 bases; nucleotides outside the gene matches: 9. CDR3 in amino acids: CASSPRTSETEQFF. The CDR3 DNA reads as TGTGCCAGCAGCCCCCGGACTAGCGAGACCGAGCAGTTCTTC.

In its sample, this clone was seen a few times. The chain links TRBV21-1 to TRBJ2-1; whether TRBD2, the table's D call, matches the DNA was not checked. TRBV21-1 corresponds to a pseudogene. This CDR3 spans 18 amino acids. As DNA, the CDR3 is TGTGCCAGCAGCAAAGTCAGTGCGGGAGGGCCCCCCTACAATGAGCAGTTCTTC. Amino acids: CASSKVSAGGPPYNEQFF.

This clone was counted a few times. This chain joins TRBV6-4 and TRBJ2-5; 10 bases align to TRBD2. The length of the CDR3 is 15 residues. The germline CDR1 and CDR2 sequences are MRHNA and SNTAGT. The trim removed 3 bases at V and 5 bases at J, leaving 6 bases unmatched. The CDR3 bases are TGTGCCAGCAGTGAAGCTAGCGGGGGACTGGAGACCCAGTACTTC. Translated, it gives CASSEASGGLETQYF.

This clone has at least ten counts. The rearrangement uses TRBV30 and TRBJ2-6; 7 bases line up with TRBD1. Trimming cost V 0 bases and J 1 base; bases outside gene matches: 9. In germline, CDR1 is GTSNPN, CDR2 SVGIG (reference sequence). This CDR3 is built from 18 residues. CDR3 DNA sequence: TGTGCCTGGAGTGTACGACAGGGAACGGGTTCTGGGGCCAACGTCCTGACTTTC. This translates into CAWSVRQGTGSGANVLTF.

Ten or more counts support this clone. V and J are TRBV7-8 and TRBJ2-2, with D maybe TRBD1 (5 bases). Trimming took off 7 bases at V and 6 bases at J, with 12 bases between the two ends. CDR3 length equals 13 residues. Per the germline V gene, CDR1 is SGHVS and CDR2 is FQNEAQ. This CDR3 is CASTVGAAGELFF. For the CDR3, the DNA is TGTGCCAGCACAGTAGGGGCGGCCGGGGAGCTGTTTTTT.

In its sample, this clone was seen many times. The V call is TRBV7-8, the J call TRBJ2-7; no definite D call. Germline assignment: CDR1 SGHVS and CDR2 FQNEAQ. V lost 2 bases and J 3 bases, leaving 11 bases between the germline ends. The CDR3 consists of 14 residues. CDR3 region: CASSLNSRGYEQYF. Here the CDR3 DNA reads TGTGCCAGCAGCTTAAATAGTCGAGGCTACGAGCAGTACTTC.